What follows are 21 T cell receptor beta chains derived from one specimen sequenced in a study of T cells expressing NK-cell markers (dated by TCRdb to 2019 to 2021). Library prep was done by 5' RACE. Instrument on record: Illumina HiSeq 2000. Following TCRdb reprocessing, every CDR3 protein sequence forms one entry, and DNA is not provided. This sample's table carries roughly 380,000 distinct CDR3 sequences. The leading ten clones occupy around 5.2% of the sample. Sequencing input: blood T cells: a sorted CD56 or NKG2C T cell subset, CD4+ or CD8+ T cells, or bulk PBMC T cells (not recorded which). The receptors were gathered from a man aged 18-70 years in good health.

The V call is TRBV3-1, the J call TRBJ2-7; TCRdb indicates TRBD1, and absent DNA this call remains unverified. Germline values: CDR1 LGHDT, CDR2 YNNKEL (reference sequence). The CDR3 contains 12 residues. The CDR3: CASSQGFGGQYF.

The CDR3 sequence: CASSPGTGNEKLFF. The rearrangement uses TRBV7-2 and TRBJ1-4; TCRdb outputs TRBD1, but without DNA this stays unchecked. This CDR3 comprises 14 residues. The germline CDR1 and CDR2 sequences are SGHTA and FQGNSA.

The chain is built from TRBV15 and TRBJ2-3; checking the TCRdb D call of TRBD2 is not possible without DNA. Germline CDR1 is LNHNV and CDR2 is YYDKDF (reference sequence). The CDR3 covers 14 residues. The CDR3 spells CATKLGGATDTQYF.

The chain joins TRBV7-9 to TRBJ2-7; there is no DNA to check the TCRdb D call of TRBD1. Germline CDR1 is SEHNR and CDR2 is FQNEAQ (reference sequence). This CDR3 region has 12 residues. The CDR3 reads CASSLRGYEQYF.

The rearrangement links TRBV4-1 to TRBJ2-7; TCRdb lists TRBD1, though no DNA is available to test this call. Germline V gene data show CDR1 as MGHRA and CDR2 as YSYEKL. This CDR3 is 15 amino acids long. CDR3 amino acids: CASSHMTGHSYEQYF.

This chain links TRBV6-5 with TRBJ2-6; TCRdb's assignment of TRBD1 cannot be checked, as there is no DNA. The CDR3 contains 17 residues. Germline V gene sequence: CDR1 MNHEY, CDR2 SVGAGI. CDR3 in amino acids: CASSYRPAGTGANVLTF.

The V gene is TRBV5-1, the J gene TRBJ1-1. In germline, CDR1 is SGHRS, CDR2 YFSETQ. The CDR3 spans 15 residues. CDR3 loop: CASSLVGRPNTEAFF.

The CDR3 sequence: CASSFSFGVRGNYGYTF. The J gene is TRBJ1-2, the V gene TRBV7-9; as DNA is missing, the TRBD1 call by TCRdb cannot be tested. The CDR3 has 17 residues. In germline, CDR1 is SEHNR, CDR2 FQNEAQ (reference sequence).

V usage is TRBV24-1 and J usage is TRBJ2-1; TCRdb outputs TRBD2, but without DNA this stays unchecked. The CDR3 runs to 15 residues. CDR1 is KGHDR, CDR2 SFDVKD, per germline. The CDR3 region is CATSDGTSGGSWQFF.

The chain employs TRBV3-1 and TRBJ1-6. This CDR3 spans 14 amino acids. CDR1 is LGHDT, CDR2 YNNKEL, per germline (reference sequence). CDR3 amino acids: CASSQVGGHSPLHF.

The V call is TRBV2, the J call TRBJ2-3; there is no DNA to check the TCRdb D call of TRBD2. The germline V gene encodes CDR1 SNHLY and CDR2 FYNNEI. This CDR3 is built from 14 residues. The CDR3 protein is CASKRGRGTDTQYF.

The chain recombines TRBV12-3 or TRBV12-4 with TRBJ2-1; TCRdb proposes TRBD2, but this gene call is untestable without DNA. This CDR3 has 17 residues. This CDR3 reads CASSLATWGTTHNEQFF.

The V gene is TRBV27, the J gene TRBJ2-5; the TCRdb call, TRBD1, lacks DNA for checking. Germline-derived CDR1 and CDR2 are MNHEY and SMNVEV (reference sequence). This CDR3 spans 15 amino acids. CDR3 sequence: CASSGDRGRGETQYF.

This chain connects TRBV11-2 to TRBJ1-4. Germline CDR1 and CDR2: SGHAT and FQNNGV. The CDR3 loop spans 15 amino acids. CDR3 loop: CASRNAPATNEKLFF.

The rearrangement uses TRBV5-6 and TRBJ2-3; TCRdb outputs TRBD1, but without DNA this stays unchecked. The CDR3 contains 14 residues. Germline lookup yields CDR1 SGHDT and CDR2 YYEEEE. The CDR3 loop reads CASSYPTVPDTQYF. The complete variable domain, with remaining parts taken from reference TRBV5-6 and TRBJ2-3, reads DAGVTQSPTHLIKTRGQQVTLRCSPKSGHDTVSWYQQALGQGPQFIFQYYEEEERQRGNFPDRFSGHQFPNYSSELNVNALLLGDSALYLCASSYPTVPDTQYFGPGTRLTVL.

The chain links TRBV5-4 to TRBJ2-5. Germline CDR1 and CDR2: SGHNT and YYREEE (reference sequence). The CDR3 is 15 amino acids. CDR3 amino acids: CASSLVSEAGLAQYF.

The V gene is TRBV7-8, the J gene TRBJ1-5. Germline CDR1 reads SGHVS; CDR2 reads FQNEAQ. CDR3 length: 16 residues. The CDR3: CASSSKGGISNQPQHF.

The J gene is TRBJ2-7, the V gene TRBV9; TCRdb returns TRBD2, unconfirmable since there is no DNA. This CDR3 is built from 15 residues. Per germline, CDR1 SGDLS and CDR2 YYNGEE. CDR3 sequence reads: CASSVARAPTYEQYF.

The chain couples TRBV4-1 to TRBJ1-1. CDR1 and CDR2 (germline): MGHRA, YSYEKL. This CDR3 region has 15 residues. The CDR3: CASSQAPDRNTEAFF.

The CDR3 loop is CSARPGQTLYEQYF. The rearrangement joins TRBV20-1 to TRBJ2-7; TCRdb's D call of TRBD1 is untestable without DNA. From germline, CDR1 is DFQATT and CDR2 SNEGSKA (reference sequence). This CDR3 spans 14 amino acids.

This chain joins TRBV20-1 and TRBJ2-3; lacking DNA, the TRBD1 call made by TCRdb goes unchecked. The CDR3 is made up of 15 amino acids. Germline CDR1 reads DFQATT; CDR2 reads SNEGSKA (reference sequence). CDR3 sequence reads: CSATQARGLTDTQYF.